This TCR beta chain appears in the sequencing data of a study of CD8 T cells in Susac syndrome. This clonotype was picked up a small number of times. Antigen specificity is unknown. CD8+ and CD4+ T cells were negatively isolated; TEMRA cells were FACS-enriched. Roughly 0.45 to 1 ug RNA was reverse transcribed with random hexamers. Across 54 Vbeta and 13 Jbeta, TCR beta CDR3 was amplified with immunoSEQ multiplex PCR. One entry per CDR3 protein, called by TCRdb with MiXCR from the immunoSEQ multiplex PCR reads. Of about 130,000 distinct CDR3 sequences listed, about 92% were seen once; the top ten hold roughly 0.33%. Study-wide results and caveats: The study conceded that relatively few individuals underwent its TCR sequencing and HLA analysis.

Germline V CDR1 and CDR2: MNHNS, SASEGT. The V and J ends lost 8 bases and 5 bases respectively, with 16 bases between them. The CDR3 spans 14 residues. The rearrangement uses TRBV6-1 and TRBJ1-5, with D hard to call. This TCR was recovered from a human donor with multiple sclerosis. Sequenced: CD8+ T cells from PBMCs. The CDR3 DNA follows: TGTGCCAGCCGACCCTACTTACTGGATCAGCCCCAGCATTTT. Encoded protein: CASRPYLLDQPQHF.